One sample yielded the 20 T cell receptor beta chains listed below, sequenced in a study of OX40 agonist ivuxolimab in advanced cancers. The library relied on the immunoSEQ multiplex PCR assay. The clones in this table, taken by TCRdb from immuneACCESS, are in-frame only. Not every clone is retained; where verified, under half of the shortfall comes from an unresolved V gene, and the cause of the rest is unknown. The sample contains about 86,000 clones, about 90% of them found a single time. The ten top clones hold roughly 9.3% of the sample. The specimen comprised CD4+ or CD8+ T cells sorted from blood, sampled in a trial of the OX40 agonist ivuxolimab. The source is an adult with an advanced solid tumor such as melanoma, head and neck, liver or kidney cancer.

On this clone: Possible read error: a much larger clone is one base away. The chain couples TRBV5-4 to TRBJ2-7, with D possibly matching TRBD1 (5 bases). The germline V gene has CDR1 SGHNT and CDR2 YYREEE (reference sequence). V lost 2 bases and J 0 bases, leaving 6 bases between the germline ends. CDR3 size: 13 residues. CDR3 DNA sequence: TGTGCCAGCAGCTTCGACAGCTCCTACGAGCAGTACTTC. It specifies CASSFDSSYEQYF.

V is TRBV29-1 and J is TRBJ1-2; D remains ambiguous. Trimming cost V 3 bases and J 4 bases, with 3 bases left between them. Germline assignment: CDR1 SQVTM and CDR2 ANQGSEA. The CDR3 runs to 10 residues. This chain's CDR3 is CSVEGYGYTF. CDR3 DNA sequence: TGCAGCGTTGAGGGCTATGGCTACACCTTC.

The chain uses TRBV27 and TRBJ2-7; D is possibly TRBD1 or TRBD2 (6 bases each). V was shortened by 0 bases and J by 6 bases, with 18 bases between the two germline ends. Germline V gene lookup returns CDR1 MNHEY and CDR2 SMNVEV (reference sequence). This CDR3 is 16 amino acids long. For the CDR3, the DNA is TGTGCCAGCAGTTTATCCTCGACGGGGGCGATGGGCGAGCAGTACTTC. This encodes CASSLSSTGAMGEQYF.

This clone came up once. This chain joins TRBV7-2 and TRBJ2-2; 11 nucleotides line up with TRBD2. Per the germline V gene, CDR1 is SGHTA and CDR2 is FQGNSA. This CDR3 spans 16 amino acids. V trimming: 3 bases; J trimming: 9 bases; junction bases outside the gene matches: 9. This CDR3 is CASSLPGLAVGRELFF. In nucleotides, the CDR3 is TGTGCCAGCAGCTTGCCGGGACTAGCGGTGGGCCGGGAGCTGTTTTTT.

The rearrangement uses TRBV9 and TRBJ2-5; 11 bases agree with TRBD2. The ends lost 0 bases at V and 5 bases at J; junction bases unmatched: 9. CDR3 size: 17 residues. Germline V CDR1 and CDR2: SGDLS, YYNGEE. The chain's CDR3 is CASSVGLAGGPGETQYF. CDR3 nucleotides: TGTGCCAGCAGCGTAGGGTTAGCGGGAGGGCCTGGGGAGACCCAGTACTTC.

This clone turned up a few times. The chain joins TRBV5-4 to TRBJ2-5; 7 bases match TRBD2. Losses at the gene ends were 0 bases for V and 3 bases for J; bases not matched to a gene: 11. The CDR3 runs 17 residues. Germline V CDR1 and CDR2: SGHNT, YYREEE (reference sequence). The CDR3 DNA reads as TGTGCCAGCAGCTTGGCCGGCCAGGCCAGCGGGAAAGAGACCCAGTACTTC. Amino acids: CASSLAGQASGKETQYF.

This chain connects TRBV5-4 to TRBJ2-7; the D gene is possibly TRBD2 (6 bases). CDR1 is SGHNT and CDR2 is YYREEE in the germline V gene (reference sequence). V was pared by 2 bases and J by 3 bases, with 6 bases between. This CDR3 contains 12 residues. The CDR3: CASSFGGYEQYF. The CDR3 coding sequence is TGTGCCAGCAGCTTCGGGGGCTACGAGCAGTACTTC.

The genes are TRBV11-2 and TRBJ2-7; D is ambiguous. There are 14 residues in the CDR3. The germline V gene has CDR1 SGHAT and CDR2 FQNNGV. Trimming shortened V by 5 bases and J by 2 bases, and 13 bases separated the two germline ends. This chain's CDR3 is CASSPETWTYEQYF. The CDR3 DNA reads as TGTGCCAGCAGCCCGGAGACCTGGACCTACGAGCAGTACTTC.

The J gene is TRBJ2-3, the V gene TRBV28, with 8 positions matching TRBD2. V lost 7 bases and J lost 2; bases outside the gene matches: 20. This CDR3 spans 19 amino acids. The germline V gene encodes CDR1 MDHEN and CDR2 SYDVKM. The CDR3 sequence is CASNQGLAGLLQPTDTQYF. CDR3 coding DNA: TGTGCCAGCAATCAGGGATTAGCGGGATTATTGCAACCCACAGATACGCAGTATTTT.

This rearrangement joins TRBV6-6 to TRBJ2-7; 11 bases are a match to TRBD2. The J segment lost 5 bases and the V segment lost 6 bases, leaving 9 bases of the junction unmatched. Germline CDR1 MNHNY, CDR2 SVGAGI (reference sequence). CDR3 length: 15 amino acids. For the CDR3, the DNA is TGTGCCAGCAGGCTGACTAGCGGGGTGTCCGACGAGCAGTACTTC. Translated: CASRLTSGVSDEQYF.

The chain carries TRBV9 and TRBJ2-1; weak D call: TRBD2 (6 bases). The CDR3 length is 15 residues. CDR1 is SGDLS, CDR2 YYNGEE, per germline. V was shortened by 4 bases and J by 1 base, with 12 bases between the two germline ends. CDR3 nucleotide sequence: TGTGCCAGCAGCATCCGGGACTCGTCCTACAATGAGCAGTTCTTC. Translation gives CASSIRDSSYNEQFF. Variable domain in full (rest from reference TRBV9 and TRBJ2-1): DSGVTQTPKHLITATGQRVTLRCSPRSGDLSVYWYQQSLDQGLQFLIQYYNGEERAKGNILERFSAQQFPDLHSELNLSSLELGDSALYFCASSIRDSSYNEQFFGPGTRLTVL.

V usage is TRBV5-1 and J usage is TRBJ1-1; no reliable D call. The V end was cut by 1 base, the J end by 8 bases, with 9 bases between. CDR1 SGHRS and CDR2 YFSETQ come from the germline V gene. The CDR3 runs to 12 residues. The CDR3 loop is CASSLYQGEAFF. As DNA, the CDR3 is TGCGCCAGCAGCTTGTATCAAGGCGAAGCTTTCTTT.

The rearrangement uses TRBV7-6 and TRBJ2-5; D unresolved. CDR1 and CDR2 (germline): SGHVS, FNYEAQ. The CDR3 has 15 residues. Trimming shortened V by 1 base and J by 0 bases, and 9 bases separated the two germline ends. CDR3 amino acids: CASSLGLPDQETQYF. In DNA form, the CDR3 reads TGTGCCAGCAGCTTAGGTCTTCCAGACCAAGAGACCCAGTACTTC.

The CDR3 DNA sequence: TGTGCCAGCAGCCCCGGCGGGGGCTACGAGCAGTACTTC. As protein: CASSPGGGYEQYF. The J gene is TRBJ2-7, the V gene TRBV27; 7 bases match TRBD2. The CDR3 loop spans 13 amino acids. Trimming cost V 6 bases and J 3 bases; bases outside gene matches: 5. Germline loops: CDR1 MNHEY, CDR2 SMNVEV (reference sequence).

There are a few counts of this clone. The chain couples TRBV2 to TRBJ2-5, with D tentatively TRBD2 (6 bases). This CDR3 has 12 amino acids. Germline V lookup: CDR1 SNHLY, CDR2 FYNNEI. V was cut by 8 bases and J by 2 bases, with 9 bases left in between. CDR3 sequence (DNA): TGTGCCAGCCACGGGAGTCAAGAGACCCAGTACTTC. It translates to CASHGSQETQYF.

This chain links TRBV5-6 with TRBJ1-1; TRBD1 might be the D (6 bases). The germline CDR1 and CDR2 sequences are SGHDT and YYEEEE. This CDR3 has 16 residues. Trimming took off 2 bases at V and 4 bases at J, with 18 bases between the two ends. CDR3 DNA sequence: TGTGCCAGCAGCTTTACTCGGGGGGCGCGGGGCACTGAAGCTTTCTTT. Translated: CASSFTRGARGTEAFF.

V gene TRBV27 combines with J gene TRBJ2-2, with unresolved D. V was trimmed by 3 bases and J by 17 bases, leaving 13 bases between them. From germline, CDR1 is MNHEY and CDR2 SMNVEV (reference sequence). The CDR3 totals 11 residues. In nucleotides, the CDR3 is TGTGCCAGCAGTTTCGGACGGAGCACCTTTTTT. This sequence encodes CASSFGRSTFF.

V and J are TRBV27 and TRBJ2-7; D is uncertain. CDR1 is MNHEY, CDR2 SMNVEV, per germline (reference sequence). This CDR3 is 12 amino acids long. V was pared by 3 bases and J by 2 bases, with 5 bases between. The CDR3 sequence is CASSFGPYEQYF. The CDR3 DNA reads TGTGCCAGCAGTTTTGGCCCCTACGAGCAGTACTTC.

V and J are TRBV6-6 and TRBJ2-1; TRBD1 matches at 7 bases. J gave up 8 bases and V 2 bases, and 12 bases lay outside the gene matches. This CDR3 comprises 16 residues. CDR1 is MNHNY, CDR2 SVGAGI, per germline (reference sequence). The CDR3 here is CASSYLWPRGGDEQFF. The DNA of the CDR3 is TGTGCCAGCAGTTACCTTTGGCCTAGAGGGGGCGATGAGCAGTTCTTC.

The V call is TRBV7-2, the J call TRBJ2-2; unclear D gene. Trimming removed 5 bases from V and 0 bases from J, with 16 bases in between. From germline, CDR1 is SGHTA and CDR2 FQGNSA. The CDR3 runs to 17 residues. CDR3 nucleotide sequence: TGTGCCAGCAGCATTAAACAATTCGTAGCGAACACCGGGGAGCTGTTTTTT. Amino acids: CASSIKQFVANTGELFF.